The 27 T cell receptor beta chains given below trace back to one sample, sequenced in a study of blood T cell repertoires in COVID-19 (TCRdb year 2020). The library came from the immunoSEQ multiplex PCR assay. TCRdb took over this immuneACCESS table, retaining in-frame rearrangements with V and J assigned. Such tables are incomplete; in checked studies, under half of the missing clones stem from an unresolved V gene, and the remainder is unexplained. Within this sample are 120,000 to 150,000 clones, with more than 75% of them counted one time only. The ten biggest clones cover 3.5% to 5.5% of the sample. The sequenced material came from peripheral blood. These receptors all stem from a woman between 40 and 55 years old with acute or convalescent COVID-19.

This clone is a singleton in its sample. V is TRBV12-3 or TRBV12-4 and J is TRBJ1-6; D may be TRBD1 (6 bases). With 5 bases removed from V and 10 bases from J, the gap between germline ends came to 12 bases. This CDR3 has 13 amino acids. CDR3 bases: TGTGCCAGCAGTCCAGGGACATACTCACCCCTCCACTTT. Translating gives CASSPGTYSPLHF.

The chain recombines TRBV5-6 with TRBJ1-4, with 11 bases identical to TRBD1. The trim removed 4 bases at V and 0 bases at J, leaving 2 bases unmatched. The CDR3 is 16 residues long. Germline V gives CDR1 SGHDT, CDR2 YYEEEE. The CDR3, as DNA: TGTGCCAGCAGCCGGACAGGGGGCGCAACTAATGAAAAACTGTTTTTT. Its protein is CASSRTGGATNEKLFF.

The sample holds a few counts of this clone. The V call is TRBV2, the J call TRBJ2-1; the match to TRBD2 covers 11 bases. The CDR3 is 16 residues long. Per germline, CDR1 SNHLY and CDR2 FYNNEI. V trimming: 8 bases; J trimming: 5 bases; junction bases outside the gene matches: 11. CDR3 DNA: TGTGCCAGCCTTTTTCTACCGGGACTAGCGGACAATGAGCAGTTCTTC. Its translation is CASLFLPGLADNEQFF.

V usage is TRBV6-6 and J usage is TRBJ2-7; possible D gene TRBD2, 6 bases. Germline CDR1 is MNHNY and CDR2 is SVGAGI (reference sequence). The V and J ends lost 8 bases and 2 bases respectively, with 10 bases between them. This CDR3 comprises 12 residues. The CDR3 DNA reads as TGTGCCAGCTCGGGGGTTCCCTACGAGCAGTACTTC. This gives the protein CASSGVPYEQYF.

This clone has more than one count but fewer than ten. V is TRBV7-2 and J is TRBJ2-7; 13 nucleotides match TRBD2. V was clipped by 1 base and J by 6 bases; unmatched bases: 9. In germline, CDR1 is SGHTA, CDR2 FQGNSA. The CDR3 runs to 17 residues. For the CDR3, the DNA is TGTGCCAGCAGCTTAGGGCCTCTGAGGACTAGCGGGAGCGAGCAGTACTTC. As protein: CASSLGPLRTSGSEQYF.

This chain links TRBV6-6 with TRBJ1-5; 7 bases agree with TRBD1. With V trimmed by 6 bases and J by 4 bases, 3 bases remained unmatched. Germline-derived CDR1 and CDR2 are MNHNY and SVGAGI (reference sequence). CDR3 length: 13 amino acids. This CDR3 is CASSDRENQPQHF. CDR3 in DNA: TGTGCCAGCAGCGACAGGGAGAATCAGCCCCAGCATTTT.

This clone was counted a few times. This sequence joins TRBV29-1 and TRBJ1-1; D not resolved. Trimming cost V 0 bases and J 5 bases, with 16 bases left between them. This CDR3 has 15 amino acids. CDR1 is SQVTM and CDR2 is ANQGSEA in the germline V gene. The DNA for the CDR3 is TGCAGCGTTGAAGATCCTCGGCGCCTGAGGACTGAAGCTTTCTTT. Its protein product is CSVEDPRRLRTEAFF.

This rearrangement joins TRBV10-2 to TRBJ1-1, with TRBD1 as a possible D gene (5 bases). This CDR3 contains 13 residues. CDR1 is WSHSY and CDR2 is SAAADI in the germline V gene. V was pared by 3 bases and J by 5 bases, with 10 bases between. CDR3 DNA: TGCGCCAGCAGTGAAGGAGGGGTGACTGAAGCTTTCTTT. Protein: CASSEGGVTEAFF.

The J gene is TRBJ1-5, the V gene TRBV6-6; D possibly corresponds to TRBD1 (5 bases). CDR1 is MNHNY and CDR2 is SVGAGI in the germline V gene (reference sequence). The CDR3 totals 15 residues. V was cut by 6 bases and J by 4 bases, with 16 bases left in between. CDR3 in amino acids: CASSPGQDFNQPQHF. The CDR3 nucleotides read TGTGCCAGCAGCCCAGGGCAGGATTTTAATCAGCCCCAGCATTTT.

The V gene is TRBV11-2, the J gene TRBJ1-5; the D is unclear. The CDR3 sequence is 13 residues long. Germline CDR1 reads SGHAT; CDR2 reads FQNNGV. With 1 base removed from V and 10 bases from J, the gap between germline ends came to 11 bases. The CDR3 region is CASSLGPSVPQHF. The CDR3, as DNA: TGTGCCAGCAGCTTAGGGCCATCCGTACCCCAGCATTTT.

The J gene is TRBJ1-4, the V gene TRBV5-1, with D possibly being TRBD1 (5 bases). Per germline, CDR1 SGHRS and CDR2 YFSETQ. Trimming took off 0 bases at V and 0 bases at J, with 9 bases between the two ends. The CDR3 sequence is 16 residues long. The CDR3 is CASSLGTQTTNEKLFF. The CDR3 region has the DNA TGCGCCAGCAGCTTGGGGACACAGACAACTAATGAAAAACTGTTTTTT.

This clone was seen once. The chain is built from TRBV5-1 and TRBJ1-3, with TRBD1 matching 9 bases. J gave up 1 base and V 4 bases, and 3 bases lay outside the gene matches. CDR3 length equals 15 residues. From germline, CDR1 is SGHRS and CDR2 YFSETQ. DNA for the CDR3: TGCGCCAGCAGCCCTGACAGGGGGTCTGGAAACACCATATATTTT. The encoded protein is CASSPDRGSGNTIYF.

CDR3 amino acids: CAITGGGAHEQFF. The DNA of the CDR3 is TGTGCCATCACTGGGGGGGGAGCCCATGAGCAGTTCTTC. The chain has TRBV10-3 and TRBJ2-1, with 7 bases lining up with TRBD2. Looked up from germline, CDR1 is ENHRY and CDR2 is SYGVKD. The CDR3 loop spans 13 amino acids. V shed 7 bases and J 8 bases; nucleotides not matched to a gene: 8.

The V and J genes are TRBV28 and TRBJ1-5, with 7 bases identical to TRBD1. This CDR3 spans 16 amino acids. With V trimmed by 8 bases and J by 0 bases, 10 bases remained unmatched. Per the germline V gene, CDR1 is MDHEN and CDR2 is SYDVKM. CDR3 nucleotides: TGTGCCAGCGTGACAGGGAAGCTCAATAGCAATCAGCCCCAGCATTTT. Its protein product is CASVTGKLNSNQPQHF. Variable domain in full (rest from reference TRBV28 and TRBJ1-5): DVKVTQSSRYLVKRTGEKVFLECVQDMDHENMFWYRQDPGLGLRLIYFSYDVKMKEKGDIPEGYSVSREKKERFSLILESASTNQTSMYLCASVTGKLNSNQPQHFGDGTRLSIL.

The table lists this clone with a count of one. The rearrangement joins TRBV7-9 to TRBJ2-1; maybe TRBD2 (5 bases). Germline V gene lookup returns CDR1 SEHNR and CDR2 FQNEAQ (reference sequence). V was trimmed by 4 bases and J by 0 bases, leaving 10 bases between them. The CDR3 is made up of 15 amino acids. CDR3 bases: TGTGCCAGCAGCTCGGCGGGCTACTCCTACAATGAGCAGTTCTTC. Translated: CASSSAGYSYNEQFF. The full variable domain, rest sourced from reference TRBV7-9 and TRBJ2-1, is DTGVSQNPRHKITKRGQNVTFRCDPISEHNRLYWYRQTLGQGPEFLTYFQNEAQLEKSRLLSDRFSAERPKGSFSTLEIQRTEQGDSAMYLCASSSAGYSYNEQFFGPGTRLTVL.

The V and J genes are TRBV19 and TRBJ2-5, with D unclear. The CDR3 is 12 residues long. V was pared by 3 bases and J by 5 bases, with 7 bases between. Germline CDR1 LNHDA, CDR2 SQIVND (reference sequence). The CDR3 region is CASSILGETQYF. The CDR3, as DNA: TGTGCCAGTAGTATTCTGGGCGAGACCCAGTACTTC.

This clone occurred a few times. The chain couples TRBV9 to TRBJ1-2, with 7 nucleotides matching TRBD1. Germline values: CDR1 SGDLS, CDR2 YYNGEE. This CDR3 spans 13 amino acids. The V gene end was trimmed by 2 bases and the J gene end by 8 bases; junction bases not matched to a gene: 6. CDR3 sequence (DNA): TGTGCCAGCAGCGTTGACAGGGATTACGGCTACACCTTC. Amino acids: CASSVDRDYGYTF. The full variable domain, with the rest looked up from reference TRBV9 and TRBJ1-2, is DSGVTQTPKHLITATGQRVTLRCSPRSGDLSVYWYQQSLDQGLQFLIQYYNGEERAKGNILERFSAQQFPDLHSELNLSSLELGDSALYFCASSVDRDYGYTFGSGTRLTVV.

V gene TRBV30 combines with J gene TRBJ1-2; the match to TRBD1 covers 9 bases. Germline CDR1 GTSNPN, CDR2 SVGIG (reference sequence). This CDR3 spans 14 amino acids. V dropped 3 bases and J dropped 4; count of bases not matched to a gene: 6. CDR3 in DNA: TGTGCCTGGAGGGTAGGGACAGGGAGCTATGGCTACACCTTC. It codes for CAWRVGTGSYGYTF. Drawing the rest from reference TRBV30 and TRBJ1-2, the complete variable domain is SQTIHQWPATLVQPVGSPLSLECTVEGTSNPNLYWYRQAAGRGLQLLFYSVGIGQISSEVPQNLSASRPQDRQFILSSKKLLLSDSGFYLCAWRVGTGSYGYTFGSGTRLTVV.

The V and J genes are TRBV28 and TRBJ2-1, with 11 bases matching TRBD2. V dropped 8 bases and J dropped 6; count of bases not matched to a gene: 6. The CDR3 runs to 14 residues. CDR1 and CDR2 from the germline V gene are MDHEN and SYDVKM. The CDR3 region is CASSGLAGPNEQFF. CDR3 DNA: TGTGCCAGCTCCGGACTAGCGGGCCCCAATGAGCAGTTCTTC.

DNA of the CDR3: TGTGCCAGCAGCTTAGAACGGGGGGTTAGGGAGCAGTTCTTC. Its protein product is CASSLERGVREQFF. V gene TRBV11-2 combines with J gene TRBJ2-1; the match to TRBD2 covers 7 bases. The CDR3 spans 14 residues. Germline loops: CDR1 SGHAT, CDR2 FQNNGV. The J segment lost 10 bases and the V segment lost 0 bases, leaving 6 bases of the junction unmatched.

Of note for this clone: The conserved phenylalanine or tryptophan is not found at the CDR3 terminus, so this likely reflects a read error. The DNA is omitted, as the CDR3 cannot be located on it reliably, and the CDR3 follows TCRdb's listing. The V call is TRBV11-2, the J call TRBJ1-2. Germline V gene lookup returns CDR1 SGHAT and CDR2 FQNNGV. The CDR3 is 11 residues long, ends included. This CDR3 reads CASSLDHQLAV.

The chain has TRBV6-5 and TRBJ1-3; D call uncertain. CDR1 MNHEY and CDR2 SVGAGI come from the germline V gene. The V end was cut by 8 bases, the J end by 4 bases, with 12 bases between. The CDR3 sequence is 13 residues long. The CDR3 DNA reads TGTGCCAGCCAATCCGGGGAGGGAAACACCATATATTTT. Translation: CASQSGEGNTIYF.

V usage is TRBV19 and J usage is TRBJ1-6; 7 nucleotides align to TRBD1. The CDR3 sequence is 16 residues long. V lost 3 bases, J lost 2 bases, and 4 bases stayed unmatched. The germline V gene has CDR1 LNHDA and CDR2 SQIVND (reference sequence). Here the CDR3 reads CASSIPGGTYNSPLHF. As DNA, the CDR3 is TGTGCCAGTAGTATTCCAGGGGGAACCTATAATTCACCCCTCCACTTT. Complete variable domain (other parts from reference TRBV19 and TRBJ1-6): DGGITQSPKYLFRKEGQNVTLSCEQNLNHDAMYWYRQDPGQGLRLIYYSQIVNDFQKGDIAEGYSVSREKKESFPLTVTSAQKNPTAFYLCASSIPGGTYNSPLHFGNGTRLTVT.

V gene TRBV19 combines with J gene TRBJ1-5; D is unclear. The CDR3 covers 14 residues. V was shortened by 3 bases and J by 5 bases, with 11 bases between the two germline ends. Germline V CDR1 and CDR2: LNHDA, SQIVND (reference sequence). The CDR3: CASSIGRVDQPQHF. The CDR3 coding sequence is TGTGCCAGTAGTATCGGGAGGGTAGATCAGCCCCAGCATTTT.

V usage is TRBV10-3 and J usage is TRBJ1-6; 7 positions match TRBD1. CDR1 is ENHRY and CDR2 is SYGVKD in the germline V gene. The CDR3 totals 16 residues. The trim removed 3 bases at V and 5 bases at J, leaving 7 bases unmatched. Here the CDR3 reads CAISDLGQPDNSPLHF. CDR3 DNA: TGTGCCATCAGTGACCTGGGACAGCCTGATAATTCACCCCTCCACTTT.

This chain joins TRBV11-1 and TRBJ2-5, with TRBD2 matching 7 bases. Per germline, CDR1 SGHAT and CDR2 FQDESV (reference sequence). This CDR3 is built from 16 residues. The V and J ends lost 1 base and 5 bases, in that order; junction bases with no gene match: 10. CDR3 coding DNA: TGTGCCAGCAGCTTAGAGGTCGGGGAGGGTAGGGAGACCCAGTACTTC. Protein product: CASSLEVGEGRETQYF.

The gene calls are TRBV3-1 (or the pseudogene TRBV3-2) and TRBJ2-2; 9 nucleotides line up with TRBD2. Germline values: CDR1 LGHDT, CDR2 YNNKEL (reference sequence). V shed 1 base and J 6 bases; nucleotides not matched to a gene: 12. The CDR3 consists of 18 residues. CDR3 in amino acids: CASSQVPPWAGGAGELFF. CDR3 DNA sequence: TGTGCCAGCAGCCAAGTCCCCCCTTGGGCGGGGGGGGCCGGGGAGCTGTTTTTT.